One and the same sample provided the 10 T cell receptor beta chains below, sequenced in a study of cytomegalovirus exposure and HLA in healthy donors. PCR amplification relied on 60 Vbeta primers (plus 13 Jbeta primers). Sequenced by immunoSEQ multiplex PCR; TCRdb stores in-frame clones only, minus some. The top ten clones hold about 2% of a sample with roughly 120,000 clones, around 80% of them seen once. The sample taken for sequencing was PBMCs. The receptors come from a young man in good health and CMV-seronegative.

The CDR3 here is CASSYEAPHGYTF. CDR3 DNA sequence: TGTGCCAGCAGCTATGAGGCCCCCCATGGCTACACCTTC. J is TRBJ1-2 and V is TRBV7-2; the D is unclear. V lost 4 bases, J lost 6 bases, and 12 bases lay in between. The CDR3 runs 13 residues. In germline, CDR1 is SGHTA, CDR2 FQGNSA.

The J gene is TRBJ2-2, the V gene TRBV6-5; 11 bases fit TRBD2. Germline V CDR1 and CDR2: MNHEY, SVGAGI. This CDR3 has 15 amino acids. J was trimmed by 5 bases and V by 5 bases; bases with no gene match: 4. For the CDR3, the DNA is TGTGCCAGCAGTGCCCTAGCGGGAGGAACCGGGGAGCTGTTTTTT. It specifies CASSALAGGTGELFF.

In this sample, this clone turned up once. The chain links TRBV7-2 to TRBJ2-5; TRBD2 is a possible D gene (6 bases). Germline CDR1 and CDR2: SGHTA and FQGNSA. The CDR3 has 16 amino acids. Trimming took off 2 bases at V and 2 bases at J, with 15 bases between the two ends. The CDR3 nucleotides are TGTGCCAGCAGCTTAAGGGGAGCGGGCCGACAAGAGACCCAGTACTTC. Residues: CASSLRGAGRQETQYF.

The chain joins TRBV6-1 to TRBJ2-3; 16 bases map to TRBD2. This CDR3 contains 17 residues. The ends lost 4 bases at V and 2 bases at J; junction bases unmatched: 3. In germline, CDR1 is MNHNS, CDR2 SASEGT. The CDR3 sequence is CASSAGTSGRATDTQYF. DNA for the CDR3: TGTGCCAGCAGTGCCGGGACTAGCGGGAGGGCCACAGATACGCAGTATTTT.

The gene calls are TRBV27 and TRBJ1-4; D is unresolved. Trimming stripped 2 bases from V and 16 bases from J, with 20 bases between. This CDR3 spans 14 amino acids. Germline loops: CDR1 MNHEY, CDR2 SMNVEV (reference sequence). CDR3 amino acids: CASSLPVGSSSQFF. The CDR3 DNA follows: TGTGCCAGCAGTTTACCGGTCGGTTCCTCATCCCAGTTTTTT.

The chain combines TRBV27 with TRBJ2-7, with 7 bases fitting TRBD2. The trim removed 2 bases at V and 5 bases at J, leaving 6 bases unmatched. The germline V gene has CDR1 MNHEY and CDR2 SMNVEV (reference sequence). The length of the CDR3 is 14 residues. The CDR3 DNA sequence: TGTGCCAGCAGTTTAATGGCGGGAGTCCACGAGCAGTACTTC. This gives the protein CASSLMAGVHEQYF.

Only a few counts were recorded for this clone. The chain has TRBV6-1 and TRBJ2-1, with 7 bases identical to TRBD2. With 11 bases clipped from V and 5 bases from J, the junction kept 15 bases outside the gene matches. CDR1 MNHNS and CDR2 SASEGT come from the germline V gene. The CDR3 loop spans 15 amino acids. CDR3 region: CAGGVKSGMNNEQFF. The CDR3 DNA sequence: TGTGCCGGCGGGGTCAAAAGCGGGATGAACAATGAGCAGTTCTTC.

The V call is TRBV4-3, the J call TRBJ2-5, with D maybe TRBD2 (6 bases). TRBJ2-7 explains the end of the DNA better; the J call may be wrong. Per the germline V gene, CDR1 is LGHNA and CDR2 is YSLEER. This CDR3 region has 15 residues. The CDR3 reads CASSQVTEGSYEQYF. The CDR3, as DNA: TGCGCCAGCAGCCAAGTTACGGAGGGGTCTTACGAGCAGTACTTC.

This sequence joins TRBV7-8 and TRBJ2-3; D is ambiguous. Trimming left V 5 bases short and J 6 bases short, with 12 bases between. In germline, CDR1 is SGHVS, CDR2 FQNEAQ. The length of the CDR3 is 13 residues. The CDR3 loop is CASSPITQDTQYF. The CDR3, as DNA: TGTGCCAGCAGCCCCATTACCCAGGATACGCAGTATTTT.

The chain carries TRBV2 and TRBJ2-5, with TRBD1 matching 7 bases. The V gene's germline CDR1 is SNHLY and CDR2 FYNNEI. V lost 0 bases to trimming and J lost 3 bases; unmatched junction nucleotides: 4. The CDR3 is 15 amino acids. The CDR3 bases are TGTGCCAGCAGTGAAGCCGGGACAGCCGAAGAGACCCAGTACTTC. Translated: CASSEAGTAEETQYF.